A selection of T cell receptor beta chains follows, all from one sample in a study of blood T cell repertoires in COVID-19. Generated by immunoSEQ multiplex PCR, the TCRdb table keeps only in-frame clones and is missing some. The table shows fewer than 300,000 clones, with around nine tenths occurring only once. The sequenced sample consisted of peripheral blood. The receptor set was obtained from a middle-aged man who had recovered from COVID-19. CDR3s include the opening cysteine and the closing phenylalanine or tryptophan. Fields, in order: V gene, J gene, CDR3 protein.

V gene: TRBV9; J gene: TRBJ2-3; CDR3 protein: CASSTRLGDTQYF
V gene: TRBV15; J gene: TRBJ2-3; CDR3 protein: CATGTGHTDTQYF
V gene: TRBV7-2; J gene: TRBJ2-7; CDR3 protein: CASSFQGGDEQYF
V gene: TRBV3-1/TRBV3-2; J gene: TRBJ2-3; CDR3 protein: CASSLGLGTDTQYF
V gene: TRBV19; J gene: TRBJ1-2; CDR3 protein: CASSGQSYGYTF
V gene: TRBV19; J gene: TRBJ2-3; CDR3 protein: CASSTSLLAGGRDTQYF
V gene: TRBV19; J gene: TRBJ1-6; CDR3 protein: CASSTSGQNSPLHF
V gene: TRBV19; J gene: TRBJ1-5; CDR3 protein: CASSMGGGQGRNQPQHF
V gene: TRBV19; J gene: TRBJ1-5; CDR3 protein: CASSTGGGNQPQHF
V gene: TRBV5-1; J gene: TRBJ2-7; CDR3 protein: CASSLGGVTYEQYF
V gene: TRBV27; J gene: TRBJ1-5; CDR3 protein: CASSRGQGMHQPQHF
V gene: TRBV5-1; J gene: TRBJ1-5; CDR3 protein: CASSLGDRGNQPQHF
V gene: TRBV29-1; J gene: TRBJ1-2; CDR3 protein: CSVRTGLNYGYTF
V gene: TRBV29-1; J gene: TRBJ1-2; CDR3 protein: CSVESQQNYGYTF
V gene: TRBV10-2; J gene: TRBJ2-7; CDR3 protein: CASSARRPGLGSSYEQYF
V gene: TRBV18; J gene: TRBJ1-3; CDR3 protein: CASSPPARSGNTIYF
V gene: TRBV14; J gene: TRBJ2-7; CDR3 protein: CASSQDYAGTGYYTRAYEQYF
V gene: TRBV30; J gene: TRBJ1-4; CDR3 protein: CAWCFNGEKLFF
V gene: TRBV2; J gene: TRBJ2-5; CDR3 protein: CASSRSDSQETQYF
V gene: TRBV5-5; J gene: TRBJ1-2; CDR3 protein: CASSRSTGYSLGGYTF
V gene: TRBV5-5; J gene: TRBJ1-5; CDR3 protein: CASRRGGGDQPQHF
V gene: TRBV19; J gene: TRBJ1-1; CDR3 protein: CASRAPLGASSEAFF
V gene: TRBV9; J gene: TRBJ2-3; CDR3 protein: CASSALTSGVDTQYF
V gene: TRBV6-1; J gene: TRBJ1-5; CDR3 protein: CASSETSASPQHF
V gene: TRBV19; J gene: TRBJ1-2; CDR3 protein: CASSRTYERDYGYTF
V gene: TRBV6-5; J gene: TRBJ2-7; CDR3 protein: CASSTGYEQYF
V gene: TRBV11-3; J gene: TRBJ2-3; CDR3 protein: CASSARTSGRAGTDTQYF
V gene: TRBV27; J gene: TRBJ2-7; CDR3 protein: CASRDYGGGSYEQYF
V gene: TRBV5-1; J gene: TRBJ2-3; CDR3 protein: CASSPGLAGITSTDTQYF
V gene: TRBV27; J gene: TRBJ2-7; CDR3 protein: CASSLRGGAQYEQYF
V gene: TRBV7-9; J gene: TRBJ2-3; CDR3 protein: CASREDRGDTQYF
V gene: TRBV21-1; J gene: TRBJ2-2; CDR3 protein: CARSREKFTGELFF
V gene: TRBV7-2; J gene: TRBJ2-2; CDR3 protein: CASTVPGELFF
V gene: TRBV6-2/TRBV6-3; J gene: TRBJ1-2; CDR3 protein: CASSSYRDSYGYTF
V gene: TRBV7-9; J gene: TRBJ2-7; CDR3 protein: CASSPGAIYEQYF
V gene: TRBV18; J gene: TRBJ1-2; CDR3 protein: CASSPGPEIRYTF
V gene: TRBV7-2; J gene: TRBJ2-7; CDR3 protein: CASSPTSFGYEQYF
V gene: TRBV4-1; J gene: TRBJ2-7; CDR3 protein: CASSQPLGRGVVEQYF
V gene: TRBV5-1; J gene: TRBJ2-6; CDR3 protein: CASSRTGVGANVLTF
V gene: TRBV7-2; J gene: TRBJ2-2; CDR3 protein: CASSLDSTDLTGELFF
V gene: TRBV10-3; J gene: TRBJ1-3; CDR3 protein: CAISGTGRGNTIYF
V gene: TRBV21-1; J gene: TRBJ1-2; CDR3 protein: CASSVGVRENCGYGYTF
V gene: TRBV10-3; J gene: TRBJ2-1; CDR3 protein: CAISVASGANNEQFF
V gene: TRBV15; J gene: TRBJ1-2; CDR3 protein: CATSSPGLTNYGYTF
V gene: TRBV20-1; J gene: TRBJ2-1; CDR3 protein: CSASLAGAREQFF
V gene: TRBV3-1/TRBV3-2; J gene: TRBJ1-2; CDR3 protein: CASSPQQNYGYTF
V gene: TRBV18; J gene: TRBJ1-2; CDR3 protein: CASSIKEGLDGYTF
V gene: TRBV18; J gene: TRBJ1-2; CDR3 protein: CASSPLDRLNYGYTF
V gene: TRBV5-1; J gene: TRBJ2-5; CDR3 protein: CASSSTSGSMETQYF
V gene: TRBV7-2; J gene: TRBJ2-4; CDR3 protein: CASSLSGKGVQYF
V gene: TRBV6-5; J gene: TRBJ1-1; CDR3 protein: CASSYKGGGTEAFF
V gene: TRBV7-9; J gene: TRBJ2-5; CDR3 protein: CASSSQGRGETQYF
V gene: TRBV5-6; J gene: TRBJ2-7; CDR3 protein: CASSLDGTGRYEQYF
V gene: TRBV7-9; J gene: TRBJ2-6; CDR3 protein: CASSLVAGTGANVLTF
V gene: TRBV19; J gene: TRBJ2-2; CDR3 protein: CASSIGTSGNTGELFF
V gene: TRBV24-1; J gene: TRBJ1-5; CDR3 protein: CATSDGPGHWHF
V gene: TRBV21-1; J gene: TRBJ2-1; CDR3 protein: CASRDGIIANEQFF
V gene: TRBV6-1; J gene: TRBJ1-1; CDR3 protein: CASSPHRHSPGSFF
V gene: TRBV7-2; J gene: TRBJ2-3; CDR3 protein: CASSLSDRGRWISTDTQYF
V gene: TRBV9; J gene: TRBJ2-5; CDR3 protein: CASSSVFSRTPEGWETQYF